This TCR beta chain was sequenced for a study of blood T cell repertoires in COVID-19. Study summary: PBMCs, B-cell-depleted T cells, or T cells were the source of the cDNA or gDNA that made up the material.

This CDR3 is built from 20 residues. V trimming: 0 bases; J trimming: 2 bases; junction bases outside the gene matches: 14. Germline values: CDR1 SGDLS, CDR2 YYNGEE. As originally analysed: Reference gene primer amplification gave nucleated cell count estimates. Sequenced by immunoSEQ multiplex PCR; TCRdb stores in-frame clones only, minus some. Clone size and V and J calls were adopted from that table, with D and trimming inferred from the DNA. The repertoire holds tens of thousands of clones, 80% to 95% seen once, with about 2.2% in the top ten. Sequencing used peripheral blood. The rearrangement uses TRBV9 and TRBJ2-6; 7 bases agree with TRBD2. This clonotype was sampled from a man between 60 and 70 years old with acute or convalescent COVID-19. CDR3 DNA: TGTGCCAGCAGCGTAGCTCTGGAGTGGGAGGGAGCCACTGGGGCCAACGTCCTGACTTTC. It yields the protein CASSVALEWEGATGANVLTF.